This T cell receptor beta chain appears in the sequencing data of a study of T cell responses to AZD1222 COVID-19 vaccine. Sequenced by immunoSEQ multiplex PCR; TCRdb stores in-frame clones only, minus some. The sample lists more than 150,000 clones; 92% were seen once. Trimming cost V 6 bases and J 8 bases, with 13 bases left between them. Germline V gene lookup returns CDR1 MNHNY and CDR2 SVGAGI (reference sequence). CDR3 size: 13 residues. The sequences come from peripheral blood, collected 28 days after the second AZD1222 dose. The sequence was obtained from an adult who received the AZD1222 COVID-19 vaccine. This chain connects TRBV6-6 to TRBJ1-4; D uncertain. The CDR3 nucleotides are TGTGCCAGCAGCTCCCGCAAAGGGGAAAAACTGTTTTTT. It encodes CASSSRKGEKLFF.